The 17 T cell receptor beta chains listed next were all sequenced from one sample in a study of blood T cell repertoires in COVID-19. The protocol was immunoSEQ multiplex PCR, while the TCRdb copy is restricted to in-frame clones and leaves out a portion. The profile shows about 250,000 clones, 65% to 90% of them singletons. The sample comprised peripheral blood. Receptors originate from an elderly woman with active or convalescent COVID-19.

This clone was seen just once. The genes are TRBV5-1 and TRBJ1-2; 8 bases match TRBD1. Trimming took 3 bases from V and 8 from J; bases not matched to a gene: 9. Germline V gene data show CDR1 as SGHRS and CDR2 as YFSETQ. The CDR3 has 14 amino acids. As DNA, the CDR3 is TGCGCCAGCAGCTCGGACAGGGAGAGTCAGGGCTACACCTTC. Its protein is CASSSDRESQGYTF.

The V call is TRBV29-1, the J call TRBJ1-2; 7 bases are a match to TRBD1. The ends lost 6 bases at V and 6 bases at J; junction bases unmatched: 13. The germline V gene has CDR1 SQVTM and CDR2 ANQGSEA. The CDR3 contains 14 residues. CDR3 in DNA: TGCAGCGTGGAAAGGGACAGTGCAAGGGATGGCTACACCTTC. Translating it yields CSVERDSARDGYTF.

The chain combines TRBV19 with TRBJ1-4, with D maybe TRBD1 (6 bases). The ends were cut back, 2 bases at V and 2 bases at J, with 6 bases in the middle. Germline values: CDR1 LNHDA, CDR2 SQIVND (reference sequence). The CDR3 totals 14 residues. The CDR3: CASSIRGTNEKLFF. CDR3 nucleotides: TGTGCCAGTAGTATAAGGGGGACTAATGAAAAACTGTTTTTT.

The chain carries TRBV6-5 and TRBJ1-2; maybe TRBD1 (5 bases). The CDR3 covers 13 residues. Germline CDR1 reads MNHEY; CDR2 reads SVGAGI. V gave up 5 bases and J gave up 4 bases, with 11 bases separating them. CDR3 sequence (DNA): TGTGCCAGCAGTATCAGGGAAGGCTATGGCTACACCTTC. Translated, it gives CASSIREGYGYTF.

The chain links TRBV27 to TRBJ1-6, with D perhaps matching TRBD1 (6 bases). This CDR3 is 15 amino acids long. CDR1 is MNHEY, CDR2 SMNVEV, per germline (reference sequence). V was pared by 6 bases and J by 7 bases, with 16 bases between. CDR3 nucleotides: TGTGCCAGCAGCCAGACCGGACAGCCGAATTCACCCCTCCACTTT. Its protein product is CASSQTGQPNSPLHF.

The V call is TRBV30, the J call TRBJ2-5; 7 nucleotides match TRBD2. Trimming removed 0 bases from V and 3 bases from J; junction bases left unmatched: 7. The CDR3 spans 15 residues. Germline assignment: CDR1 GTSNPN and CDR2 SVGIG (reference sequence). The CDR3 DNA reads as TGTGCCTGGAGTGTGTTAGGGGACTACGAAGAGACCCAGTACTTC. This gives the protein CAWSVLGDYEETQYF. Full variable domain (outside the CDR3, taken from reference TRBV30 and TRBJ2-5): SQTIHQWPATLVQPVGSPLSLECTVEGTSNPNLYWYRQAAGRGLQLLFYSVGIGQISSEVPQNLSASRPQDRQFILSSKKLLLSDSGFYLCAWSVLGDYEETQYFGPGTRLLVL.

The chain has TRBV7-2 and TRBJ1-2; D gene ambiguous. Germline loops: CDR1 SGHTA, CDR2 FQGNSA. The CDR3 spans 13 residues. The ends were cut back, 1 base at V and 8 bases at J, with 11 bases in the middle. The CDR3 region has the DNA TGTGCCAGCAGCTTAGGCAGGTCTGAAGGCTACACCTTC. It is translated as CASSLGRSEGYTF. Full variable domain (outside the CDR3, taken from reference TRBV7-2 and TRBJ1-2): GAGVSQSPSNKVTEKGKDVELRCDPISGHTALYWYRQSLGQGLEFLIYFQGNSAPDKSGLPSDRFSAERTGGSVSTLTIQRTQQEDSAVYLCASSLGRSEGYTFGSGTRLTVV.

The rearrangement links TRBV3-1 (or the pseudogene TRBV3-2) to TRBJ2-1; D is possibly TRBD2 (6 bases). There are 16 residues in the CDR3. Germline-derived CDR1 and CDR2 are LGHDT and YNNKEL (reference sequence). V gave up 5 bases and J gave up 5 bases, with 19 bases separating them. The CDR3 region has the DNA TGTGCCAGCAGCACACCACTGGGACTGGGGAACAATGAGCAGTTCTTC. Translated, it gives CASSTPLGLGNNEQFF.

In its sample, this clone was seen once. The rearrangement uses TRBV6-2 or TRBV6-3 and TRBJ2-7, with D possibly matching TRBD2 (5 bases). This CDR3 has 15 residues. The V gene's germline CDR1 is MNHEY and CDR2 SVGEGT. Trimming removed 3 bases at V and 3 bases at J, with 15 bases between. The CDR3 region has the DNA TGTGCCAGCAGTTATGTATCCGACTACAACTACGAGCAGTACTTC. Translated: CASSYVSDYNYEQYF.

The J gene is TRBJ2-2, the V gene TRBV2, with D perhaps TRBD2 (5 bases). Trimming pared 3 bases from V and 6 bases from J, leaving 8 bases between. Germline V gene lookup returns CDR1 SNHLY and CDR2 FYNNEI. The CDR3 consists of 13 residues. The CDR3 region is CASSDEEAGELFF. The CDR3, as DNA: TGTGCCAGCAGTGACGAGGAGGCCGGGGAGCTGTTTTTT.

The genes are TRBV27 and TRBJ2-7; 15 positions agree with TRBD2. V trimming: 2 bases; J trimming: 7 bases; junction bases outside the gene matches: 3. This CDR3 has 15 amino acids. Germline V CDR1 and CDR2: MNHEY, SMNVEV (reference sequence). The CDR3 is CASSLTGLAGGEQYF. CDR3 bases: TGTGCCAGCAGTTTAACGGGACTAGCGGGAGGAGAGCAGTACTTC.

The rearrangement links TRBV5-1 to TRBJ2-3, with D maybe TRBD1 (5 bases). Trimming took off 5 bases at V and 5 bases at J, with 9 bases between the two ends. The CDR3 consists of 12 residues. Germline V gives CDR1 SGHRS, CDR2 YFSETQ. Written as DNA, the CDR3 is TGCGCCAGCAGTTCCCAGGGAGATACGCAGTATTTT. Encoded protein: CASSSQGDTQYF.

V is TRBV12-3 or TRBV12-4 and J is TRBJ2-7; unclear D gene. The CDR3 has 13 amino acids. V was clipped by 1 base and J by 4 bases, with 8 bases between them. DNA for the CDR3: TGTGCCAGCAGTTTAGGACTCCTGTACGAGCAGTACTTC. Its translation is CASSLGLLYEQYF.

CDR3 residues: CASSSGGYEQYF. In DNA form, the CDR3 reads TGTGCCAGCAGTTCCGGGGGTTACGAGCAGTACTTC. The chain combines TRBV6-5 with TRBJ2-7; D is perhaps TRBD2 (6 bases). Per germline, CDR1 MNHEY and CDR2 SVGAGI. The CDR3 covers 12 residues. Trimming shortened V by 4 bases and J by 4 bases, and 8 bases separated the two germline ends.

This clone came up once. V and J are TRBV5-6 and TRBJ2-3; D is perhaps TRBD1 (6 bases). Germline V lookup: CDR1 SGHDT, CDR2 YYEEEE. The CDR3 sequence is 15 residues long. Trimming removed 0 bases at V and 4 bases at J, with 12 bases between. As DNA, the CDR3 is TGTGCCAGCAGCTTGGTAGGCAGGGGCCCAGATACGCAGTATTTT. Amino acid sequence: CASSLVGRGPDTQYF.

The gene calls are TRBV7-8 and TRBJ1-6; D may be TRBD1 (6 bases). Germline V gives CDR1 SGHVS, CDR2 FQNEAQ. Between the trimmed V and J ends, which lost 3 bases and 7 bases, there was a span of 16 bases. The CDR3 totals 16 residues. The CDR3: CASSLEGGLRNSPLHF. As DNA, the CDR3 is TGTGCCAGCAGCTTGGAAGGGGGTTTGAGGAATTCACCCCTCCACTTT.

This chain connects TRBV29-1 to TRBJ2-7; possible D gene TRBD2, 5 bases. Germline V gives CDR1 SQVTM, CDR2 ANQGSEA. The CDR3 has 15 residues. Trimming took 1 base from V and 1 from J, leaving 14 bases between them. In DNA form, the CDR3 reads TGCAGCGTTGAAGGGCTCGGCGGGCCATCCTACGAGCAGTACTTC. The encoded protein is CSVEGLGGPSYEQYF.